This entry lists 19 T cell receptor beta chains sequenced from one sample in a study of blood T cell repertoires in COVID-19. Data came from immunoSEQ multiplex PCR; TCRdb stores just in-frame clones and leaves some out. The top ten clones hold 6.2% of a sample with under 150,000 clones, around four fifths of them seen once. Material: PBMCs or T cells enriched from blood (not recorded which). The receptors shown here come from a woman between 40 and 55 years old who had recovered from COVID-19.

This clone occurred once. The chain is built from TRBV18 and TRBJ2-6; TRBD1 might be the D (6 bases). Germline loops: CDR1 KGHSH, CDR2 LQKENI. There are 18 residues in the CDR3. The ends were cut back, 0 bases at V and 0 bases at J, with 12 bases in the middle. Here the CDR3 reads CASSPPGQGTSGANVLTF. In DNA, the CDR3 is TGTGCCAGCTCACCACCGGGGCAGGGGACCTCTGGGGCCAACGTCCTGACTTTC.

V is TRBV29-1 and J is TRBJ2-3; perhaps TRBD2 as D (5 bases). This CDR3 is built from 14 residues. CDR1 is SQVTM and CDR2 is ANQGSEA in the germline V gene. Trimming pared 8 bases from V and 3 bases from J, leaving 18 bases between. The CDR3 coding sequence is TGCAGCTCAAAGAATGCCCGCGGGACAGATACGCAGTATTTT. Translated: CSSKNARGTDTQYF.

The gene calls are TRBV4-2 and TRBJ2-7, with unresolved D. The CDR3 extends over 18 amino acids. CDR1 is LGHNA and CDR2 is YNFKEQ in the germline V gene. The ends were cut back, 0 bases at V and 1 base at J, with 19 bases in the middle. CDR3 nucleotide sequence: TGTGCCAGCAGCCAAGATTGGCCGGCCAGGAACCTATCCTACGAGCAGTACTTC. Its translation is CASSQDWPARNLSYEQYF.

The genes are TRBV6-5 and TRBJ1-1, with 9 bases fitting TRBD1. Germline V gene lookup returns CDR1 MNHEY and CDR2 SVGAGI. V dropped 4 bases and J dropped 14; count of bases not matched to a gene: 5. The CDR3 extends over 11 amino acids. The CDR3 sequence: CASSSRQGEFF. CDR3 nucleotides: TGTGCCAGCAGTTCGCGACAGGGGGAGTTCTTT.

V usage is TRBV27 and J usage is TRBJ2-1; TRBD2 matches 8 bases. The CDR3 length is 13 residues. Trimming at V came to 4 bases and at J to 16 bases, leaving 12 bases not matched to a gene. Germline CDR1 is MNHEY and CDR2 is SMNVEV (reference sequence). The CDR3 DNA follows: TGTGCCAGCAGTTCCACCGGGGGGGCGTTTGTATTCTTC. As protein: CASSSTGGAFVFF.

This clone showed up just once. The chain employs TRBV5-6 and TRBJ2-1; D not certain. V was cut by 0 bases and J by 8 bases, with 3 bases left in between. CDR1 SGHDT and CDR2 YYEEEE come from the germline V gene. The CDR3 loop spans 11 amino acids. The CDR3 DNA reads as TGTGCCAGCAGCTTGGCTCATGAGCAGTTCTTC. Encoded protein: CASSLAHEQFF.

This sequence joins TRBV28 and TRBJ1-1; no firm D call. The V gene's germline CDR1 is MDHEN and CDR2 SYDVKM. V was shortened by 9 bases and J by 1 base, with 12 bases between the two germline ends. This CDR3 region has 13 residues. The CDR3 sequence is CASCVPRNTEAFF. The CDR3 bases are TGTGCCAGTTGCGTCCCGAGGAACACTGAAGCTTTCTTT.

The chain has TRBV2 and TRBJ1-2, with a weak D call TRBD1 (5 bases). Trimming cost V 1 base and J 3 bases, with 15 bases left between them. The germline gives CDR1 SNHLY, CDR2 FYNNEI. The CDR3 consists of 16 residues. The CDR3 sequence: CASSEDFPGGDYGYTF. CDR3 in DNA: TGTGCCAGCAGTGAAGATTTCCCAGGAGGGGACTATGGCTACACCTTC.

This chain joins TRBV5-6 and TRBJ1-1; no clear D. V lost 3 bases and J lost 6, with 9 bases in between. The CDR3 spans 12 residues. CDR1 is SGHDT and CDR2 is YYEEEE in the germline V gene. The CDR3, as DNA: TGTGCCAGCAGCTCTGGGAGGTCTGAAGCTTTCTTT. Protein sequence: CASSSGRSEAFF.

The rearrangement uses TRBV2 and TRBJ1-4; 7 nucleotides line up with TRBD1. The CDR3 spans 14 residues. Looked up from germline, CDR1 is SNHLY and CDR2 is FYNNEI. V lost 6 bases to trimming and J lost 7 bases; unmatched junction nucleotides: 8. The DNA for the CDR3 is TGTGCCAGCAGACAAGACAGGGTGGGTGAAAAACTGTTTTTT. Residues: CASRQDRVGEKLFF.

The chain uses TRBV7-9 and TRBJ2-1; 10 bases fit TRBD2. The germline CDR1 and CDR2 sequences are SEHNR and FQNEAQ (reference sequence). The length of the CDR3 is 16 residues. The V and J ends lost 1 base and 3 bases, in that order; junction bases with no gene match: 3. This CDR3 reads CASSLGTSGYYNEQFF. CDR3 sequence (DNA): TGTGCCAGCAGCTTAGGGACTAGCGGCTACTACAATGAGCAGTTCTTC.

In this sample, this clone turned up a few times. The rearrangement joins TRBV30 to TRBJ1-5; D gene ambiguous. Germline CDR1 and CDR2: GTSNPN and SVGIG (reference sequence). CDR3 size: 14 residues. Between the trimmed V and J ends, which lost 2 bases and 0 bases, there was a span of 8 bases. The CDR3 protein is CAWSPDDSNQPQHF. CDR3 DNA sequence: TGTGCCTGGAGTCCAGATGATAGCAATCAGCCCCAGCATTTT.

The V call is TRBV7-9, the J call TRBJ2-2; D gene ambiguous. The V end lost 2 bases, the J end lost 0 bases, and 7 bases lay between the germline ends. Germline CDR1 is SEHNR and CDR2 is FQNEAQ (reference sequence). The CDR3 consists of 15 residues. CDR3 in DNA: TGTGCCAGCAGCTTACAGTACACGAACACCGGGGAGCTGTTTTTT. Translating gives CASSLQYTNTGELFF.

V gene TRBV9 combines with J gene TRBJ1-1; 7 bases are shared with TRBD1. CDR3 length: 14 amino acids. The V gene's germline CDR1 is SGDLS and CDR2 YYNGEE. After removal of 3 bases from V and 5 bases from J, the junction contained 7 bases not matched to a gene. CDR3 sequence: CASSGDSTRTEAFF. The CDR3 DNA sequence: TGTGCCAGCAGCGGGGACAGCACCAGGACTGAAGCTTTCTTT.

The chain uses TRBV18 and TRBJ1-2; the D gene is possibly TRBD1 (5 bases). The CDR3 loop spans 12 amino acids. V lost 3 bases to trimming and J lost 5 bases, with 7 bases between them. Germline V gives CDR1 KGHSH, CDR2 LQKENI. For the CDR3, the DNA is TGTGCCAGCTCACCCGACAGTTATGGCTACACCTTC. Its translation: CASSPDSYGYTF.

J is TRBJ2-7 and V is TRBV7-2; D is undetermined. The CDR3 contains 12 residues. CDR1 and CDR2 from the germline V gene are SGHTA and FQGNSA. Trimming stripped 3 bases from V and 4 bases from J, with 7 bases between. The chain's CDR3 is CASSLSRYEQYF. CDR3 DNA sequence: TGTGCCAGCAGCTTGTCGAGATACGAGCAGTACTTC.

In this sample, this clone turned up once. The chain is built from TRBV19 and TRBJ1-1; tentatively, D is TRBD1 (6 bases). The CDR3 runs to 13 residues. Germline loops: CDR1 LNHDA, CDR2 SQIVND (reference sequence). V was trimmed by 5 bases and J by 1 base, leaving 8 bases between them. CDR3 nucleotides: TGTGCCAGTAGTCTGGGACAGAACACTGAAGCTTTCTTT. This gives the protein CASSLGQNTEAFF.

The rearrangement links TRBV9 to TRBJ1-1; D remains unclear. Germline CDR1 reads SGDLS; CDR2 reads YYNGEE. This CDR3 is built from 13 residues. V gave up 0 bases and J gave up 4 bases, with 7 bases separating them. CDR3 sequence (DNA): TGTGCCAGCAGCGTAGGATCGGGCACTGAAGCTTTCTTT. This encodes CASSVGSGTEAFF. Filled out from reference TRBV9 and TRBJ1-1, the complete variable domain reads DSGVTQTPKHLITATGQRVTLRCSPRSGDLSVYWYQQSLDQGLQFLIQYYNGEERAKGNILERFSAQQFPDLHSELNLSSLELGDSALYFCASSVGSGTEAFFGQGTRLTVV.

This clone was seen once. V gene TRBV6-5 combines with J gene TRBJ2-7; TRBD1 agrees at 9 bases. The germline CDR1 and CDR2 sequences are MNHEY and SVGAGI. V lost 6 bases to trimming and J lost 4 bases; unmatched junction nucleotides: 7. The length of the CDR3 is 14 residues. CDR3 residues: CASSPQGARYEQYF. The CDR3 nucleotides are TGTGCCAGCAGCCCACAGGGGGCAAGATACGAGCAGTACTTC.